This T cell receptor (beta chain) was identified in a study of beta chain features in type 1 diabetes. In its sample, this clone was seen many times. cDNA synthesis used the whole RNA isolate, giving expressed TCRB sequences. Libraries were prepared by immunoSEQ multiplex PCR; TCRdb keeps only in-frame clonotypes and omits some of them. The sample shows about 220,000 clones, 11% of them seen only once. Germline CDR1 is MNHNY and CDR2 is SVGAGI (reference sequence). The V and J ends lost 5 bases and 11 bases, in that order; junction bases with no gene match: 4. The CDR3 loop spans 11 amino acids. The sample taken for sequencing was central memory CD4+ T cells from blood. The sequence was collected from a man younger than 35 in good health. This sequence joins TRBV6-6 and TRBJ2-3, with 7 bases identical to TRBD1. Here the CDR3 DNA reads TGTGCCAGCAGTCGGGACAGATGGCAGTATTTT. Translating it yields CASSRDRWQYF.